This paragraph covers one T cell receptor beta chain sequence. No antigen is known for it. Naive CD4+ cells were CD45RA-selected; the remaining cells were memory. These data originate in a study of shared clonotypes between healthy human individuals. Study observations and caveats: Between a few donors, naive CD4 clonotypes were shared at a level of about 5%. In the sorted subsets, rarefaction showed sequencing was incomplete despite large depth.

In germline, CDR1 is MNHNS, CDR2 SASEGT. Trimming stripped 5 bases from V and 5 bases from J, with 6 bases between. The CDR3 contains 11 residues. Several immunoSEQ 96-well plates shared each subset's DNA, each plate a replicate. Here immunoSEQ multiplex PCR was the method, and the copy in TCRdb shows in-frame clones only, minus some. Among approximately 2.4 million clones listed, more than 90% were seen once. J is TRBJ2-5 and V is TRBV6-1, with D uncertain. Specimen: naive CD4+ T cells sorted from blood. Stated subset: CD45RA+ positively selected. The sequence derives from a man aged 18 to 29 in good health. For the CDR3, the DNA is TGTGCCAGCAGTAGACTTGAGACCCAGTACTTC. This encodes CASSRLETQYF.